Shown below are 14 T cell receptor beta chains from a single sample sequenced in a study of identical twins. MiXCR was run by TCRdb on the 5' RACE reads, yielding one entry per CDR3 protein. The table lists 1.5 million or so distinct CDR3 sequences, under 35% of them singletons, with 0.25% to 0.3% in the top ten. Sequenced input: cord blood. The source is a newborn girl in good health.

The V call is TRBV2, the J call TRBJ2-2; D possibly corresponds to TRBD2 (6 bases). The V and J ends lost 2 bases and 7 bases respectively, with 11 bases between them. CDR1 SNHLY and CDR2 FYNNEI come from the germline V gene. CDR3 size: 14 residues. In DNA form, the CDR3 reads TGTGCCAGCAGTGAACGTTGGGAGGTCGGGGAGCTGTTTTTT. It encodes CASSERWEVGELFF.

The chain employs TRBV10-3 and TRBJ1-2, with 7 bases lining up with TRBD1. Germline loops: CDR1 ENHRY, CDR2 SYGVKD. The CDR3 is 16 residues long. J lost 0 bases, V lost 4 bases, and 8 bases had no gene match. As DNA, the CDR3 is TGTGCCATCAGTGGCGACCCCGGGACAGCTAACTATGGCTACACCTTC. This sequence encodes CAISGDPGTANYGYTF.

The chain combines TRBV7-9 with TRBJ2-5; 10 nucleotides agree with TRBD1. This CDR3 is built from 17 residues. The ends lost 5 bases at V and 2 bases at J; junction bases unmatched: 11. Germline CDR1 and CDR2: SEHNR and FQNEAQ (reference sequence). CDR3 amino acids: CASSRRAGTGEQETQYF. In DNA form, the CDR3 reads TGTGCCAGCAGCCGGAGGGCCGGGACAGGGGAGCAAGAGACCCAGTACTTC.

This clonotype was counted between two and nine times. The chain joins TRBV12-3 or TRBV12-4 to TRBJ2-1, with D hard to call. Trimming stripped 0 bases from V and 6 bases from J, with 12 bases between. The CDR3 contains 15 residues. This CDR3 reads CASSLARMVSNEQFF. In DNA form, the CDR3 reads TGTGCCAGCAGTTTAGCTAGAATGGTCAGCAATGAGCAGTTCTTC.

This clonotype has more than one count but fewer than ten. This sequence joins TRBV7-9 and TRBJ1-2; the D gene is possibly TRBD1 (6 bases). Trimming shortened V by 0 bases and J by 6 bases, and 11 bases separated the two germline ends. Germline values: CDR1 SEHNR, CDR2 FQNEAQ (reference sequence). The CDR3 consists of 14 residues. CDR3 amino acids: CASSLALQGDGYTF. The CDR3 DNA reads TGTGCCAGCAGCTTAGCCTTACAGGGTGATGGCTACACCTTC. Complete variable domain (other parts from reference TRBV7-9 and TRBJ1-2): DTGVSQNPRHKITKRGQNVTFRCDPISEHNRLYWYRQTLGQGPEFLTYFQNEAQLEKSRLLSDRFSAERPKGSFSTLEIQRTEQGDSAMYLCASSLALQGDGYTFGSGTRLTVV.

Many counts were recorded for this clonotype. The rearrangement joins TRBV24-1 to TRBJ2-7, with D unresolved. The V gene lost 9 bases and the J gene lost 1 base, with 0 bases spanning the gap. The CDR3 consists of 9 residues. Germline lookup yields CDR1 KGHDR and CDR2 SFDVKD. CDR3 sequence: CATSYEQYF. DNA for the CDR3: TGTGCCACCTCCTACGAGCAGTACTTC.

The V call is TRBV4-1, the J call TRBJ1-2; tentative D call: TRBD1 (6 bases). Germline V lookup: CDR1 MGHRA, CDR2 YSYEKL. V gave up 0 bases and J gave up 5 bases, with 13 bases separating them. CDR3 length: 15 residues. The CDR3 bases are TGCGCCAGCAGCCAAGAAACAGGGCATCCTTATGGCTACACCTTC. This translates into CASSQETGHPYGYTF.

The V gene is TRBV18, the J gene TRBJ2-1; weak D call: TRBD2 (6 bases). This CDR3 contains 16 residues. The germline V gene has CDR1 KGHSH and CDR2 LQKENI. V lost 1 base, J lost 5 bases, and 15 bases lay in between. Here the CDR3 reads CASSPRRLVSHNEQFF. The CDR3 DNA reads TGTGCCAGCTCACCACGTCGACTAGTATCCCACAATGAGCAGTTCTTC.

This CDR3 reads CASIGGAGNQKGSTDTQYF. CDR3 nucleotide sequence: TGTGCCAGCATAGGGGGGGCGGGAAACCAAAAAGGGAGCACAGATACGCAGTATTTT. The chain links TRBV28 to TRBJ2-3, with D possibly TRBD2 on 7 matching bases. The CDR3 is made up of 19 amino acids. V gave up 7 bases and J gave up 0 bases, with 26 bases separating them. Per germline, CDR1 MDHEN and CDR2 SYDVKM.

A few counts support this clonotype. The CDR3 nucleotides are TGTGCTAGTGGTTTGGGGTACCAAGAGACCCAGTACTTC. Encoded protein: CASGLGYQETQYF. This chain connects TRBV12-5 to TRBJ2-5; D unresolved. Trimming took 1 base from V and 0 from J, leaving 3 bases between them. The CDR3 contains 13 residues. Per the germline V gene, CDR1 is LGHNT and CDR2 is FRNRAP.

The chain carries TRBV7-9 and TRBJ1-6; maybe TRBD1 (6 bases). Per germline, CDR1 SEHNR and CDR2 FQNEAQ (reference sequence). The CDR3 loop spans 16 amino acids. The V end was cut by 0 bases, the J end by 3 bases, with 9 bases between. The CDR3 bases are TGTGCCAGCAGCTTAGCCCGACAGGTCTATAATTCACCCCTCCACTTT. As protein: CASSLARQVYNSPLHF.

This clonotype was found a few times. DNA for the CDR3: TGTGCCAGCAGCTTAGCTGGATCCAGGGCCGAGCAGTACTTC. This codes for CASSLAGSRAEQYF. The rearrangement uses TRBV7-6 and TRBJ2-7, with D perhaps TRBD1 (5 bases). Between the trimmed V and J ends, which lost 0 bases and 6 bases, there was a span of 12 bases. Germline V lookup: CDR1 SGHVS, CDR2 FNYEAQ. This CDR3 is built from 14 residues.

The chain combines TRBV27 with TRBJ1-5; no reliable D call. Germline V CDR1 and CDR2: MNHEY, SMNVEV (reference sequence). The CDR3 consists of 16 residues. The V end was cut by 1 base, the J end by 0 bases, with 10 bases between. CDR3 sequence reads: CASSLWGGYSNQPQHF. CDR3 in DNA: TGTGCCAGCAGTTTATGGGGAGGGTATAGCAATCAGCCCCAGCATTTT.

A word on this clonotype: The conserved phenylalanine or tryptophan is not found at the CDR3 terminus, so this likely reflects a read error. This chain connects TRBV5-1 to TRBJ2-5; 8 nucleotides line up with TRBD1. The J call may be mistaken, given a closer DNA end match to TRBJ2-7. The CDR3 contains 16 residues. Germline V gene data show CDR1 as SGHRS and CDR2 as YFSETQ. CDR3 region: CASSLPSDRGSYEQYY. For the CDR3, the DNA is TGCGCCAGCAGCTTGCCTTCCGACAGGGGATCCTACGAGCAGTACTAC.